A selection of T cell receptor beta chains follows, all from one sample in a study of CD8 T cells in ankylosing spondylitis. Each CDR3 protein is one row after TCRdb ran MiXCR on the 5' RACE reads. The sample has some 140,000 distinct CDR3 sequences; more than 5.5% are singletons. Sequencing was performed on blood, either unsorted or a sorted T cell fraction (not recorded which). These receptors were collected from a female donor with ankylosing spondylitis or in good health (not recorded which). Both conserved end residues are part of each CDR3. Fields, in order: V gene, J gene, clone size, D gene, CDR3 protein, CDR3 DNA. D genes are given only for firm matches. Some rows have no size entry. The others give once, few or many, or a class for an expanded clone.

V: TRBV5-1; J: TRBJ2-2; size: many; D: .; CDR3: CASSLAVVGGGELFF; DNA: TGCGCCAGCAGCTTGGCCGTAGTAGGTGGCGGGGAGCTGTTTTTT
V: TRBV7-2; J: TRBJ1-1; size: many; D: .; CDR3: CASSLGRAEAFF; DNA: TGTGCCAGCAGCTTAGGCCGGGCCGAAGCTTTCTTT
V: TRBV7-3; J: TRBJ2-2; size: .; D: .; CDR3: CASSLDSSRANTGELFF; DNA: TGTGCCAGCAGCTTAGACAGTTCGAGGGCGAACACCGGGGAGCTGTTTTTT
V: TRBV19; J: TRBJ1-1; size: many; D: .; CDR3: CASSRALQNTEAFF; DNA: TGTGCCAGTAGTAGGGCCCTTCAGAACACTGAAGCTTTCTTT
V: TRBV7-3; J: TRBJ2-3; size: many; D: TRBD1; CDR3: CASSPTGALRGDTQYF; DNA: TGTGCCAGCAGCCCTACAGGGGCGCTTCGGGGAGATACGCAGTATTTT
V: TRBV5-1; J: TRBJ1-6; size: many; D: .; CDR3: CASSLKGLDSSYNSPLHF; DNA: TGCGCCAGCAGCTTAAAGGGCCTCGACAGCTCCTATAATTCACCCCTCCACTTT
V: TRBV27; J: TRBJ2-3; size: many; D: TRBD1; CDR3: CASSFLPGQILNTQYF; DNA: TGTGCCAGCAGTTTCCTACCGGGACAGATTTTGAATACGCAGTATTTT
V: TRBV12-3/TRBV12-4; J: TRBJ1-5; size: many; D: .; CDR3: CASSLNGFSNQPQHF; DNA: TGTGCCAGCAGTTTAAATGGCTTTAGCAATCAGCCCCAGCATTTT
V: TRBV12-3/TRBV12-4; J: TRBJ2-1; size: .; D: TRBD2; CDR3: CASSSISGGESFIF; DNA: TGTGCCAGCAGTTCGATTAGCGGGGGGGAGAGCTTTATCTTC
V: TRBV5-1; J: TRBJ2-2; size: .; D: .; CDR3: CASSLGGAANGELFF; DNA: TGCGCCAGCAGCTTGGGTGGGGCCGCGAACGGGGAGCTGTTTTTT
V: TRBV7-3; J: TRBJ2-1; size: many; D: .; CDR3: CASSLAFSYNEQFF; DNA: TGTGCCAGCAGCTTGGCCTTCTCCTACAATGAGCAGTTCTTC
V: TRBV5-1; J: TRBJ2-1; size: many; D: TRBD2; CDR3: CASSLVTSGAPYNEQFF; DNA: TGCGCCAGCAGCTTAGTCACTAGCGGGGCCCCCTACAATGAGCAGTTCTTC
V: TRBV20-1; J: TRBJ2-3; size: many; D: .; CDR3: CSASRLGESDTQYF; DNA: TGCAGTGCTAGTAGACTAGGAGAGTCAGATACGCAGTATTTT
V: TRBV3-1; J: TRBJ2-7; size: many; D: .; CDR3: CASSSRTNSYEQYF; DNA: TGTGCCAGCAGCTCCCGGACTAACTCCTACGAGCAGTACTTC
V: TRBV24-1; J: TRBJ2-6; size: many; D: .; CDR3: CATSDFDRRSGANVLTF; DNA: TGTGCCACCAGTGATTTTGACAGGAGATCTGGGGCCAACGTCCTGACTTTC
V: TRBV11-3; J: TRBJ2-7; size: .; D: TRBD2; CDR3: CASSSPEGGGEPYF; DNA: TGTGCCAGCAGCTCGCCAGAAGGCGGGGGAGAACCGTACTTC
V: TRBV6-2/TRBV6-3; J: TRBJ1-5; size: many; D: .; CDR3: CASSSPGQLQPQHF; DNA: TGTGCCAGCAGTAGTCCGGGACAACTTCAGCCCCAGCATTTT
V: TRBV5-6; J: TRBJ1-2; size: .; D: .; CDR3: CACSTVGGHYGYTF; DNA: TGTGCCTGCAGCACCGTGGGGGGCCACTATGGCTACACCTTC
V: TRBV5-1; J: TRBJ1-6; size: many; D: .; CDR3: CASSLGGSYNSPLHF; DNA: TGCGCCAGCAGCTTGGGAGGCTCCTATAATTCACCCCTCCACTTT
V: TRBV12-3/TRBV12-4; J: TRBJ2-7; size: many; D: .; CDR3: CASSFAGEASEQYF; DNA: TGTGCCAGCAGTTTTGCAGGGGAGGCCAGCGAGCAGTACTTC
V: TRBV4-3; J: TRBJ1-2; size: many; D: .; CDR3: CASSQDYSFRDLGYTF; DNA: TGCGCCAGCAGCCAAGATTATTCATTCAGAGATCTGGGCTACACCTTC
V: TRBV5-1; J: TRBJ1-1; size: many; D: TRBD1; CDR3: CATSSGTGNTEAFF; DNA: TGCGCCACCTCCTCGGGGACAGGGAACACTGAAGCTTTCTTT
V: TRBV4-1; J: TRBJ2-1; size: many; D: TRBD2; CDR3: CASSQEKRGGLYEQFF; DNA: TGCGCCAGCAGCCAAGAGAAGCGGGGGGGCCTATATGAGCAGTTCTTC